The 30 T cell receptor beta chains listed next were all sequenced from one sample in a study of cytomegalovirus exposure and HLA in healthy donors. The primer mix had 60 Vbeta and 13 Jbeta primers. Some clones are missing from TCRdb's copy, which holds only in-frame ones; the method was immunoSEQ multiplex PCR. The data hold some 140,000 clones, with almost 80% observed a single time. The sequenced sample was PBMCs. These receptors were obtained from a man aged 18 to 29 in good health and CMV-seronegative.

J is TRBJ1-2 and V is TRBV19, with a tentative D call TRBD1 (6 bases). Trimming pared 6 bases from V and 9 bases from J, leaving 20 bases between. The length of the CDR3 is 14 residues. Germline V gene sequence: CDR1 LNHDA, CDR2 SQIVND (reference sequence). CDR3 amino acids: CASSRTAAERSYTF. The CDR3 bases are TGTGCCAGTAGCCGGACAGCCGCCGAACGTAGCTACACCTTC. The entire variable domain, with the rest obtained from reference TRBV19 and TRBJ1-2, is as follows: DGGITQSPKYLFRKEGQNVTLSCEQNLNHDAMYWYRQDPGQGLRLIYYSQIVNDFQKGDIAEGYSVSREKKESFPLTVTSAQKNPTAFYLCASSRTAAERSYTFGSGTRLTVV.

On this clone: At one end, the junction sequence differs from germline, possibly due to a read error. The DNA of the CDR3 is TGTTCCAGCAGCCTCCGGGACAGGGACGGCTACACCTTC. Its protein product is CSSSLRDRDGYTF. The chain has TRBV7-9 and TRBJ1-2, with 9 bases matching TRBD1. CDR3 size: 13 residues. CDR1 SEHNR and CDR2 FQNEAQ come from the germline V gene (reference sequence).

This sequence joins TRBV5-3 and TRBJ1-4, with TRBD1 matching over 7 bases. TRBV5-3 belongs to the ORF category, with a function that is uncertain. With 4 bases clipped from V and 7 bases from J, the junction kept 10 bases outside the gene matches. The CDR3 runs to 15 residues. This CDR3 reads CARSGTGEGCEKLFF. The CDR3 region has the DNA TGTGCCAGAAGCGGAACAGGGGAAGGATGTGAAAAACTGTTTTTT.

Points on this clone: Distinct nucleotide sequences in the sample also encode this CDR3. V gene TRBV5-1 combines with J gene TRBJ1-1, with D perhaps matching TRBD1 (5 bases). Germline CDR1 is SGHRS and CDR2 is YFSETQ. CDR3 length: 14 residues. Trimming took off 0 bases at V and 4 bases at J, with 10 bases between the two ends. CDR3 amino acids: CASSLAGRGTEAFF. CDR3 DNA: TGCGCCAGCAGCTTGGCTGGGAGGGGCACTGAAGCTTTCTTT.

V is TRBV19 and J is TRBJ1-2, with D possibly being TRBD1 (5 bases). CDR3 length: 14 residues. Between the trimmed V and J ends, which lost 5 bases and 5 bases, there was a span of 15 bases. Germline CDR1 and CDR2: LNHDA and SQIVND (reference sequence). CDR3 DNA: TGTGCCAGTAGTCCGGAGGGGTCGGGGTATGGCTACACCTTC. Residues: CASSPEGSGYGYTF.

V gene TRBV7-9 combines with J gene TRBJ1-2; D call uncertain. The CDR3 extends over 13 amino acids. CDR1 is SEHNR, CDR2 FQNEAQ, per germline (reference sequence). The ends were cut back, 5 bases at V and 5 bases at J, with 12 bases in the middle. The chain's CDR3 is CASSADMIYGYTF. The DNA of the CDR3 is TGTGCCAGCAGCGCAGACATGATTTATGGCTACACCTTC.

CDR3 in DNA: TGCGCCAGCAGCCCGAATCCGGGACAGGGGGCCAGGGGCTACACCTTC. This translates into CASSPNPGQGARGYTF. The rearrangement joins TRBV5-1 to TRBJ1-2; 12 bases align to TRBD1. The germline V gene encodes CDR1 SGHRS and CDR2 YFSETQ. This CDR3 has 16 residues. With V trimmed by 4 bases and J by 8 bases, 12 bases remained unmatched.

The sample holds a few counts of this clone. J is TRBJ1-4 and V is TRBV4-3; D not certain. The germline V gene encodes CDR1 LGHNA and CDR2 YSLEER. The CDR3 totals 14 residues. The germline V and J ends were trimmed by 2 bases and 4 bases, with 8 bases remaining between them. CDR3 sequence reads: CASSQRGSNEKLFF. CDR3 coding DNA: TGCGCCAGCAGCCAAAGAGGAAGTAATGAAAAACTGTTTTTT.

The chain joins TRBV7-2 to TRBJ2-2, with D possibly TRBD1 on 5 matching bases. Germline-derived CDR1 and CDR2 are SGHTA and FQGNSA. The CDR3 consists of 15 residues. Trimming shortened V by 5 bases and J by 6 bases, and 16 bases separated the two germline ends. The CDR3 DNA reads as TGTGCCAGCAGCCAGTTAATTAGGGGTGCCGGGGAGCTGTTTTTT. It translates to CASSQLIRGAGELFF.

V is TRBV2 and J is TRBJ2-7; 11 bases agree with TRBD1. This CDR3 has 14 residues. Germline CDR1 is SNHLY and CDR2 is FYNNEI. J gave up 4 bases and V 6 bases, and 5 bases lay outside the gene matches. In DNA form, the CDR3 reads TGTGCCAGCAGAACCGGGACAGGGGGATACGAGCAGTACTTC. It encodes CASRTGTGGYEQYF.

This chain links TRBV19 with TRBJ1-5; 9 bases are shared with TRBD1. The germline CDR1 and CDR2 sequences are LNHDA and SQIVND (reference sequence). J gave up 2 bases and V 8 bases, and 16 bases lay outside the gene matches. CDR3 length: 18 amino acids. The CDR3 loop reads CASGAYGTGFEGNQPQHF. Written as DNA, the CDR3 is TGTGCCAGTGGAGCCTACGGGACAGGGTTCGAAGGCAATCAGCCCCAGCATTTT.

This clone occurred a few times. V usage is TRBV10-1 and J usage is TRBJ2-1; 9 bases line up with TRBD2. The CDR3 has 16 amino acids. From germline, CDR1 is WNHNN and CDR2 SYGVQD (reference sequence). V shed 0 bases, J shed 6 bases, and the junction held 6 bases outside the gene matches. The DNA for the CDR3 is TGCGCCAGCAGTGAGTCGGAGCGGGGGGAACTCAATGAGCAGTTCTTC. This encodes CASSESERGELNEQFF.

V usage is TRBV7-2 and J usage is TRBJ1-1, with 7 nucleotides matching TRBD1. Per the germline V gene, CDR1 is SGHTA and CDR2 is FQGNSA. This CDR3 region has 14 residues. V lost 3 bases, J lost 5 bases, and 6 bases stayed unmatched. The CDR3 DNA is TGTGCCAGCAGCTTTCGACAGGGTTGGACTGAAGCTTTCTTT. It codes for CASSFRQGWTEAFF.

The chain recombines TRBV6-1 with TRBJ2-7; 11 bases align to TRBD1. The CDR3 runs to 14 residues. CDR1 is MNHNS and CDR2 is SASEGT in the germline V gene. After removal of 7 bases from V and 3 bases from J, the junction contained 5 bases not matched to a gene. The CDR3 loop reads CASTSGTGGYEQYF. CDR3 bases: TGTGCCAGCACTTCCGGGACAGGGGGCTACGAGCAGTACTTC.

This sequence joins TRBV7-9 and TRBJ1-5; no reliable D call. The CDR3 covers 13 residues. V was pared by 5 bases and J by 4 bases, with 9 bases between. Germline assignment: CDR1 SEHNR and CDR2 FQNEAQ (reference sequence). The CDR3 spells CASSPNKNQPQHF. The CDR3 DNA sequence: TGTGCCAGCAGCCCAAACAAAAATCAGCCCCAGCATTTT.

CDR3 protein: CASSHTMGQYEQYF. The DNA of the CDR3 is TGCGCCAGCAGCCACACAATGGGGCAGTACGAGCAGTACTTC. The chain combines TRBV4-3 with TRBJ2-7, with D perhaps TRBD1 (5 bases). The germline V gene has CDR1 LGHNA and CDR2 YSLEER. The CDR3 extends over 14 amino acids. Trimming cost V 3 bases and J 4 bases, with 13 bases left between them.

V usage is TRBV25-1 and J usage is TRBJ2-7; D is undetermined. The germline V and J ends were trimmed by 3 bases and 5 bases, with 5 bases remaining between them. The CDR3 has 11 amino acids. Germline V gene sequence: CDR1 MGHDK, CDR2 SYGVNS. The CDR3 nucleotides read TGTGCCAGCAGTGATTTCGACGAGCAGTACTTC. This sequence encodes CASSDFDEQYF.

V and J are TRBV6-5 and TRBJ1-1, with a tentative D call TRBD1 (5 bases). The CDR3 runs 14 residues. Germline V gene lookup returns CDR1 MNHEY and CDR2 SVGAGI. The V gene lost 0 bases and the J gene lost 12 bases, with 17 bases spanning the gap. In DNA, the CDR3 is TGTGCCAGCAGTTACTCTGACAGTTTACCTGAGACTTTCTTT. Residues: CASSYSDSLPETFF.

J is TRBJ2-7 and V is TRBV11-2; perhaps TRBD1 as D (5 bases). Trimming removed 5 bases from V and 2 bases from J, with 16 bases in between. There are 15 residues in the CDR3. The germline V gene encodes CDR1 SGHAT and CDR2 FQNNGV. CDR3 amino acids: CASSDRGREAYEQYF. CDR3 nucleotide sequence: TGTGCCAGCAGCGATAGGGGCAGGGAAGCCTACGAGCAGTACTTC.

This chain uses TRBV2 with TRBJ2-7; TRBD2 might be the D (6 bases). Trimming took 8 bases from V and 3 from J, leaving 11 bases between them. The CDR3 totals 12 residues. CDR1 and CDR2 (germline): SNHLY, FYNNEI. This CDR3 reads CASGGTYYEQYF. The CDR3 DNA sequence: TGTGCCAGCGGGGGGACCTACTACGAGCAGTACTTC.

This clone was observed a handful of times. The chain links TRBV7-9 to TRBJ2-7, with 8 bases that match TRBD2. V was pared by 5 bases and J by 7 bases, with 7 bases of the junction left unmatched. CDR1 is SEHNR and CDR2 is FQNEAQ in the germline V gene (reference sequence). This CDR3 spans 13 amino acids. CDR3: CASSPRGAGEQYF. CDR3 DNA sequence: TGTGCCAGCAGCCCGCGGGGGGCGGGAGAGCAGTACTTC.

The chain combines TRBV7-2 with TRBJ1-5; TRBD1 matches at 7 bases. The CDR3 is 16 residues long. Germline CDR1 is SGHTA and CDR2 is FQGNSA. V gave up 5 bases and J gave up 4 bases; unmatched junction bases: 11. The CDR3 nucleotides are TGTGCCAGCAGCCCTCACCACAGGGGAGGAAATCAGCCCCAGCATTTT. It is translated as CASSPHHRGGNQPQHF.

V gene TRBV7-9 combines with J gene TRBJ1-2; D uncertain. This CDR3 is built from 14 residues. Germline CDR1 reads SEHNR; CDR2 reads FQNEAQ (reference sequence). V was clipped by 3 bases and J by 4 bases, with 12 bases between them. The CDR3 DNA follows: TGTGCCAGCAGCTTCGAGGTCTGTCGCTATGGCTACACCTTC. Translating it yields CASSFEVCRYGYTF.

V and J are TRBV11-2 and TRBJ2-2, with 9 bases matching TRBD1. With 7 bases clipped from V and 4 bases from J, the junction kept 4 bases outside the gene matches. The CDR3 consists of 14 residues. Germline CDR1 reads SGHAT; CDR2 reads FQNNGV. The CDR3 DNA sequence: TGTGCCAGCATCACGACAGGGGGCACCGGGGAGCTGTTTTTT. Its protein is CASITTGGTGELFF. The full variable domain, with the rest looked up from reference TRBV11-2 and TRBJ2-2, is EAGVAQSPRYKIIEKRQSVAFWCNPISGHATLYWYQQILGQGPKLLIQFQNNGVVDDSQLPKDRFSAERLKGVDSTLKIQPAKLEDSAVYLCASITTGGTGELFFGEGSRLTVL.

The rearrangement uses TRBV7-2 and TRBJ1-6; perhaps TRBD1 as D (5 bases). V gave up 3 bases and J gave up 8 bases, with 11 bases separating them. CDR3 length: 14 amino acids. The germline V gene encodes CDR1 SGHTA and CDR2 FQGNSA. The CDR3 is CASSFTGFHSPLHF. DNA for the CDR3: TGTGCCAGCAGCTTTACAGGATTCCATTCACCCCTCCACTTT.

The chain carries TRBV25-1 and TRBJ1-2; no definite D call. This CDR3 contains 12 residues. Looked up from germline, CDR1 is MGHDK and CDR2 is SYGVNS. Trimming shortened V by 0 bases and J by 4 bases, and 3 bases separated the two germline ends. DNA of the CDR3: TGTGCCAGCAGTGAATACGGCTATGGCTACACCTTC. Amino acid sequence: CASSEYGYGYTF.

V and J are TRBV10-3 and TRBJ2-6; D is perhaps TRBD1 (6 bases). The CDR3 contains 18 residues. Germline CDR1 is ENHRY and CDR2 is SYGVKD. V lost 0 bases, J lost 0 bases, and 12 bases lay in between. CDR3 loop: CAISESSGAGSGANVLTF. The CDR3 DNA sequence: TGTGCCATCAGTGAGTCCTCAGGGGCGGGCTCTGGGGCCAACGTCCTGACTTTC.

The CDR3 here is CSVGGQGAIGELFF. In DNA, the CDR3 is TGCAGCGTTGGAGGACAGGGGGCGATCGGGGAGCTGTTTTTT. This chain connects TRBV29-1 to TRBJ2-2, with TRBD1 identical over 11 bases. The CDR3 runs to 14 residues. V was clipped by 4 bases and J by 7 bases; unmatched bases: 5. Looked up from germline, CDR1 is SQVTM and CDR2 is ANQGSEA.

The V and J genes are TRBV6-5 and TRBJ1-1; TRBD1 matches 7 bases. CDR3 length: 13 residues. Germline assignment: CDR1 MNHEY and CDR2 SVGAGI. Germline trimming cut 2 bases from V and 7 bases from J; bases unmatched to any gene: 4. In DNA, the CDR3 is TGTGCCAGCAGTTACCAGGGGGGATTTGAAGCTTTCTTT. As protein: CASSYQGGFEAFF.

The table lists this clone with a few counts. The chain combines TRBV10-3 with TRBJ1-3; D remains unclear. Germline loops: CDR1 ENHRY, CDR2 SYGVKD. V was cut by 9 bases and J by 4 bases, with 7 bases left in between. The CDR3 length is 11 residues. This chain's CDR3 is CAIREGNTIYF. DNA for the CDR3: TGTGCCATTCGGGAGGGAAACACCATATATTTT.